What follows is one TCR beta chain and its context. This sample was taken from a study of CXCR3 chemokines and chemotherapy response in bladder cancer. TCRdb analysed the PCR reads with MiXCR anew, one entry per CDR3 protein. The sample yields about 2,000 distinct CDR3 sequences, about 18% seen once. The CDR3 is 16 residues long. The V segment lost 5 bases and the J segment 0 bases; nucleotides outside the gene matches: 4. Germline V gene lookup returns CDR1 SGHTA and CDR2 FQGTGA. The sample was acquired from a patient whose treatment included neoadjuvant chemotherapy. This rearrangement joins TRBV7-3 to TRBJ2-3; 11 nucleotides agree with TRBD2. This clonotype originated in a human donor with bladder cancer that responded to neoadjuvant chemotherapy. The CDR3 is CASSPRTSGSTDTQYF. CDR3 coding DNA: TGTGCCAGCAGCCCTCGGACTAGCGGGAGCACAGATACGCAGTATTTT. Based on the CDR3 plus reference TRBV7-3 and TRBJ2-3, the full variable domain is GAGVSQTPSNKVTEKGKYVELRCDPISGHTALYWYRQSLGQGPEFLIYFQGTGAADDSGLPNDRFFAVRPEGSVSTLKIQRTERGDSAVYLCASSPRTSGSTDTQYFGPGTRLTVL.